This T cell receptor (beta chain) was sequenced in a study of shared T cell receptors in the human thymus. Clones were sequenced by immunoSEQ multiplex PCR, and TCRdb holds only the in-frame ones, with some missing. Here the sample spans about 710,000 clones, around 87% being singletons. V shed 2 bases, J shed 5 bases, and the junction held 13 bases outside the gene matches. CDR1 MRHNA and CDR2 SNTAGT come from the germline V gene. The CDR3 contains 18 residues. Separately, the same data were catalogued under a study of human thymus T cells. Turning to that study: Thymus tissue was removed during corrective cardiac surgery. Gene usage (both V and J) appeared biased in thymic and blood repertoires. Unrelated individuals were reported by related research to share highly overlapping thymic repertoires.

The TCR comes from a boy under two years old with a congenital heart defect. The sample comprised thymocytes. The chain is built from TRBV6-4 and TRBJ2-1; 9 bases line up with TRBD2. CDR3 amino acids: CASSDRPFLAGADNEQFF. In DNA form, the CDR3 reads TGTGCCAGCAGTGACCGACCGTTTTTAGCGGGAGCAGACAATGAGCAGTTCTTC.